This is a list of T cell receptor beta chains from one sample in a study of shared clonotypes between healthy human individuals. Libraries were prepared by immunoSEQ multiplex PCR; TCRdb keeps only in-frame clonotypes and omits some of them. The sample yields roughly 2.1 million clones, about 92% seen once. Specimen: naive CD8+ T cells from PBMCs. Receptor source: a man in his late teens or twenties in good health. Some clones in this sample may be carry-over from other donors' samples. The CDR3 runs from the conserved cysteine through the conserved F or W. D genes are given only for firm matches. The size of a clone is reported for some rows only, either as once, few or many, or as a class for expanded clones.

>TRBJ1-1|-|-|TRBV20-1
CSGVTNTEAFF
TGCAGTGGAGTCACGAACACTGAAGCTTTCTTT
>TRBJ2-1|-|-|TRBV15
CATRDLNINEQFF
TGTGCCACCAGGGACCTCAATATCAATGAGCAGTTCTTC
>TRBJ2-7|-|TRBD1|TRBV10-3
CAIRTGTGPYEQYF
TGTGCCATCAGAACCGGGACAGGGCCCTACGAGCAGTACTTC
>TRBJ2-3|-|-|TRBV4-1
CASSPLSTDTQYF
TGCGCCAGCAGTCCCTTGTCCACAGATACGCAGTATTTT
>TRBJ2-3|-|-|TRBV18
CASSPPGLGGMASHTDTQYF
TGTGCCAGCTCACCCCCGGGACTTGGAGGGATGGCGTCACACACAGATACGCAGTATTTT
>TRBJ2-7|-|-|TRBV7-2
CASSSRGQPIRDEQYF
TGTGCCAGCAGCTCCCGGGGTCAGCCCATCAGGGACGAGCAGTACTTC
>TRBJ2-2|-|-|TRBV7-8
CASSLRLGGANTGELFF
TGTGCCAGCAGCTTAAGGCTCGGAGGGGCTAACACCGGGGAGCTGTTTTTT
>TRBJ2-2|-|-|TRBV15
CATSRDYKGPNTGELFF
TGTGCCACCAGCAGAGATTACAAGGGGCCTAACACCGGGGAGCTGTTTTTT
>TRBJ2-1|-|TRBD1|TRBV6-5
CASSYGTGYQEQFF
TGTGCCAGCAGTTACGGGACAGGGTATCAGGAGCAGTTCTTC
>TRBJ2-1|-|-|TRBV7-9
CASSHRASVQGYNEQFF
TGTGCCAGCAGCCACCGAGCATCAGTCCAGGGGTACAATGAGCAGTTCTTC
>TRBJ2-7|-|TRBD1|TRBV19
CASSSTGGSEQYF
TGTGCCAGTAGTAGCACAGGGGGCAGTGAGCAGTACTTC
>TRBJ2-7|-|-|TRBV27
CASSLIRNSPTGSYEQYF
TGTGCCAGCAGTTTAATCCGGAATTCCCCCACCGGATCCTACGAGCAGTACTTC
>TRBJ2-1|-|-|TRBV27
CASSPARRSYNEQFF
TGTGCCAGCTCCCCTGCGAGGAGGTCCTACAATGAGCAGTTCTTC
>TRBJ2-7|-|TRBD2|TRBV27
CASSLSGTSGYNEQYF
TGTGCCAGCAGTTTATCGGGGACTAGCGGGTATAACGAGCAGTACTTC
>TRBJ2-7|once|TRBD1|TRBV7-2
CASSTRDRDYEQYF
TGTGCCAGCAGCACCCGGGACAGGGACTACGAGCAGTACTTC
>TRBJ2-1|-|TRBD1|TRBV9
CASSGDRGGNEQFF
TGTGCCAGCAGCGGAGACAGGGGTGGGAATGAGCAGTTCTTC
>TRBJ1-1|-|TRBD1|TRBV6-5
CASRDRDSTEAFF
TGTGCCAGCAGGGACAGGGACTCCACTGAAGCTTTCTTT
>TRBJ1-1|-|-|TRBV27
CASSRMGGNTEAFF
TGTGCCAGCAGCCGAATGGGGGGGAACACTGAAGCTTTCTTT
>TRBJ2-7|-|TRBD2|TRBV13
CASSFVREGPYEQYF
TGTGCCAGCAGCTTCGTGAGGGAGGGCCCCTACGAGCAGTACTTC
>TRBJ1-3|-|-|TRBV16
CASSQEGRIGNTIYF
TGTGCCAGCAGCCAAGAGGGGCGAATCGGAAACACCATATATTTT
>TRBJ1-1|-|-|TRBV19
CASSTYEGSVEAFF
TGTGCCAGTAGTACCTATGAGGGGTCGGTTGAAGCTTTCTTT
>TRBJ1-4|-|-|TRBV4-3
CASSQASGPKGGKLFF
TGCGCCAGCAGCCAAGCGTCCGGGCCCAAGGGGGGAAAACTGTTTTTT
>TRBJ1-2|-|TRBD1|TRBV6-1
CASSEADRGPLRGYTF
TGTGCCAGCAGTGAAGCGGACAGGGGTCCCCTTCGTGGCTACACCTTC
>TRBJ2-3|-|TRBD2|TRBV27
CASSTRLATTDTQYF
TGTGCCAGCAGTACCCGACTAGCGACCACAGATACGCAGTATTTT
>TRBJ2-2|-|-|TRBV7-8
CASSLVGPGELFF
TGTGCCAGCAGCTTAGTGGGCCCCGGGGAGCTGTTTTTT
>TRBJ2-7|-|TRBD1|TRBV30
CAGDRGPPYEQYF
TGTGCCGGTGACAGGGGGCCTCCCTACGAGCAGTACTTC
>TRBJ1-3|once|-|TRBV7-9
CASSQPRQTTLGNTIYF
TGTGCCAGCAGCCAACCCCGACAGACAACCCTCGGAAACACCATATATTTT
>TRBJ2-3|-|TRBD2|TRBV4-3
CASSQDFGSRELDTQYF
TGCGCCAGCAGCCAAGATTTTGGCTCGCGGGAGCTAGATACGCAGTATTTT
>TRBJ2-3|-|-|TRBV4-1
CASSQDRRDGHIDTQYF
TGCGCCAGCAGCCAAGATCGGCGGGATGGGCACATAGATACGCAGTATTTT